This TCR beta chain was observed in a study of technical replicates of blood from several donors. TCRdb keeps only in-frame clones here, not all; method: immunoSEQ multiplex PCR. The data hold about 97,000 clones, with approximately 96% observed a single time. This CDR3 is 14 amino acids long. V shed 3 bases and J shed 7 bases, with 13 bases lying between them. Germline V gene lookup returns CDR1 LNHNV and CDR2 YYDKDF (reference sequence). The receptor comes from a human donor in good health. Material for sequencing was T cells isolated from PBMCs. The chain carries TRBV15 and TRBJ1-5, with D perhaps TRBD1 (5 bases). The CDR3 region is CATSRKQGEQPQHF. In DNA, the CDR3 is TGTGCCACCAGCAGGAAACAAGGGGAACAGCCCCAGCATTTT.